The TCR beta chain under discussion was sequenced for a study of T cells in Graves' hyperthyroidism and ophthalmopathy. The diagnostic basis comprised clinical symptoms, serum thyroxine and TRAb, thyroid ultrasound and orbital computed tomography. The source material, RNA transcripts, was used to amplify TCR beta CDR3 regions. HTBI primers drove first-round RT-PCR of the TCR CDR3. In TCRdb, the multiplex PCR reads were re-called with MiXCR into one record per CDR3 protein. The sample consists of a few hundred thousand distinct CDR3 sequences, about half of them appearing once. Source material: peripheral blood or thyroid tissue (not recorded which). The clonotype originates from an adult woman with Graves' disease, either hyperthyroidism or ophthalmopathy (not recorded which).

In nucleotides, the CDR3 is TGCAGCGTTGAAGGGGGATTCTCCTACGAGCAGTACTTC. The encoded protein is CSVEGGFSYEQYF. The gene calls are TRBV29-1 and TRBJ2-7, with D hard to call. The length of the CDR3 is 13 residues. The germline gives CDR1 SQVTM, CDR2 ANQGSEA. Trimming left V 1 base short and J 0 bases short, with 7 bases between.